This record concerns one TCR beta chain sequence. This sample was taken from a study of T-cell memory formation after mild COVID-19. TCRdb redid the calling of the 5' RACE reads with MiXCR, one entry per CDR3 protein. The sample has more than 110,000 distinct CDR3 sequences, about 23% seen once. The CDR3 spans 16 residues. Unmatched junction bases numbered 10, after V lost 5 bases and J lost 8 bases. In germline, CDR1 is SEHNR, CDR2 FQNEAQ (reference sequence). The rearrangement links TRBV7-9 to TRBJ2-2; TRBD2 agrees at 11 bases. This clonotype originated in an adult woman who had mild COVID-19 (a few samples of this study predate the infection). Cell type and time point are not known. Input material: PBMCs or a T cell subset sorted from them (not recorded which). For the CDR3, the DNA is TGTGCCAGCAGCGCACCCTTGACTAGCGGGACTGGGGAGCTGTTTTTT. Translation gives CASSAPLTSGTGELFF.